The rows below give T cell receptor beta chains drawn from one sample of a study of T cell repertoires in cytomegalovirus infection. Each CDR3 protein is one row after TCRdb ran MiXCR on the reads. The sample consists of around 230,000 distinct CDR3 sequences, under 8.5% of them appearing once. The sample taken for sequencing was PBMCs. The source is a human donor in good health (CMV status not recorded). Some clones in this sample may be carry-over from other donors' samples. Both conserved end residues are part of each CDR3. Each record gives: J gene, clone size, CDR3 length, D gene, V gene, CDR3 DNA, CDR3 protein. A D gene is named only where the DNA matches it firmly. A clone size is listed for some rows: how often the clone was seen (once, few, many), or a class if it is expanded.

TRBJ2-1 | many | 11 | - | TRBV12-3/TRBV12-4 | TGTGCCAGCAGTTTAGTGAGGGAGCAGTTCTTC | CASSLVREQFF
TRBJ1-6 | many | 16 | - | TRBV7-2 | TGTGCCAGCAGCTTATACGCAGGGCCTTATAATTCACCCCTCCACTTT | CASSLYAGPYNSPLHF
TRBJ2-5 | - | 15 | - | TRBV18 | TGTGCCAGCTCACTATCCGGGACGGACCAAGAGACCCAGTACTTC | CASSLSGTDQETQYF
TRBJ2-1 | many | 15 | - | TRBV7-2 | TGTGCCAGCAGCCTAAGGCGACAGTGGGACAATGAGCAGTTCTTC | CASSLRRQWDNEQFF
TRBJ2-2 | many | 15 | TRBD2 | TRBV7-2 | TGTGCCAGCAGCCTGGGACTAGCGATGACCGGGGAGCTGTTTTTT | CASSLGLAMTGELFF
TRBJ1-2 | many | 14 | - | TRBV7-9 | TGTGCCAGCAGCTCGGACTTTTCAGGTGCGATCTACACCTTC | CASSSDFSGAIYTF
TRBJ2-7 | many | 13 | - | TRBV5-4 | TGTGCCAGCAGGCCTAGGACTTCCTACGAGCAGTACTTC | CASRPRTSYEQYF
TRBJ2-1 | many | 14 | TRBD2 | TRBV6-2/TRBV6-3 | TGTGCCAGCCGTTTCGGGACTAGGGGCGATGAGCAGTTCTTC | CASRFGTRGDEQFF
TRBJ1-1 | many | 16 | TRBD1 | TRBV20-1 | TGCAGTGCTAGCCCAGGGACAGGGGGCGCGAACACTGAAGCTTTCTTT | CSASPGTGGANTEAFF
TRBJ1-4 | few | 17 | - | TRBV20-1 | TGCAGTGGGGCGGACTTTCATTTTTCTGGAACACATGAAAAACTGTTTTTT | CSGADFHFSGTHEKLFF
TRBJ2-7 | many | 13 | - | TRBV20-1 | TGCAGTGCCCCACCCAGGGATGGGGGCGAGCAGTACTTC | CSAPPRDGGEQYF
TRBJ2-2 | - | 16 | - | TRBV20-1 | TGCAGTGCTAGAGGATTGGTGGGCAGTCGGACCGGGGAGCTGTTTTTT | CSARGLVGSRTGELFF
TRBJ1-2 | few | 16 | - | TRBV5-1 | TGCGCCAGCAGCCCGGTAACTACCAGGGGCGGCTATGGCTACACCTTC | CASSPVTTRGGYGYTF
TRBJ2-1 | - | 16 | TRBD1 | TRBV2 | TGTGCCAGCAGGGGGACAGGGGGCTCAATTAACAATGAGCAGTTCTTC | CASRGTGGSINNEQFF
TRBJ2-7 | many | 13 | - | TRBV6-6 | TGTGCCAGCACTACCTCGGACTCCTACGAGCAGTACTTC | CASTTSDSYEQYF
TRBJ2-7 | few | 14 | - | TRBV14 | TGTGCCAGCAGCCAAGGGACCCTAAACTACGAGCAGTACTTC | CASSQGTLNYEQYF
TRBJ2-1 | many | 14 | - | TRBV7-2 | TGTGCCAGCAGCTTAGCGGGGAGGAACAATGAGCAGTTCTTC | CASSLAGRNNEQFF
TRBJ1-2 | many | 16 | TRBD1 | TRBV7-2 | TGTGCCAGCAGCTACGACAGGGACACCACCTTCTATGGCTACACCTTC | CASSYDRDTTFYGYTF
TRBJ2-7 | many | 14 | - | TRBV7-2 | TGTGCCAGCACCGCCGAGGGACGGACTGGCGAGCAGTACTTC | CASTAEGRTGEQYF
TRBJ2-5 | - | 14 | - | TRBV6-2/TRBV6-3 | TGTGCCAGCAGTTACTTAACAGTCCAAGAGACCCAGTACTTC | CASSYLTVQETQYF
TRBJ1-2 | many | 15 | - | TRBV6-1 | TGTGCCAGCAGTAGCATTCGGGGAACGGGCTATGGCTACACCTTC | CASSSIRGTGYGYTF
TRBJ2-1 | many | 13 | - | TRBV10-1 | TGCGCCAGCAGTGTATCACAAGGCGGGGAGCAGTTCTTC | CASSVSQGGEQFF
TRBJ2-1 | many | 17 | TRBD2 | TRBV7-2 | TGTGCCAGCAGCTCGGGGACTAGCGGGGCTCAAGCAATAGTGCAGTTCTTC | CASSSGTSGAQAIVQFF
TRBJ1-1 | - | 14 | - | TRBV5-1 | TGCGCCAGCAGCTTAAAACAGGGAACGGCTGAAGCTTTCTTT | CASSLKQGTAEAFF
TRBJ1-5 | many | 15 | TRBD1 | TRBV7-2 | TGTGCCAGCAGCCCCGGGACAGACTACAATCAGCCCCAGCATTTT | CASSPGTDYNQPQHF
TRBJ1-4 | few | 17 | - | TRBV20-1 | TGCAGTGCTAGAGATCGTAATATTACAGGGAAGAATGAAAAACTGTTTTTT | CSARDRNITGKNEKLFF
TRBJ1-4 | - | 11 | - | TRBV25-1 | TGTGCCAGCAGTGAATCCAAGAAACTGTTTTTT | CASSESKKLFF
TRBJ2-1 | many | 11 | - | TRBV28 | TGTGCCAGCAGTTTACTCAGGGAGCAGTTCTTC | CASSLLREQFF
TRBJ1-5 | many | 15 | - | TRBV30 | TGTGCCTGGAGTGTAGAGTTTCTTGGGGCCAAGCCCCAGCATTTT | CAWSVEFLGAKPQHF
TRBJ2-3 | few | 15 | - | TRBV27 | TGTGCCAGCAGTTTAGTGGGGATTGGGGAAGGTACGCAGTATTTT | CASSLVGIGEGTQYF
TRBJ1-6 | many | 16 | - | TRBV28 | TGTGCCAGCAGCTACCCCACAGGCGGAAGTAATTCACCCCTCCACTTT | CASSYPTGGSNSPLHF
TRBJ1-1 | many | 13 | - | TRBV12-3/TRBV12-4 | TGTGCCAGCAGTTTAGATGAGAACACTGAAGCTTTCTTT | CASSLDENTEAFF
TRBJ2-1 | many | 19 | TRBD1 | TRBV6-2/TRBV6-3 | TGTGCCAGCACCCTACTCTATTTTCCGGGACAGGGAAACTACAATGAGCAGTTCTTC | CASTLLYFPGQGNYNEQFF
TRBJ1-2 | many | 13 | - | TRBV20-1 | TGCAGTGCTGAGGAGCAGGGAGTATATGGCTACACCTTC | CSAEEQGVYGYTF
TRBJ2-7 | - | 16 | TRBD1 | TRBV4-3 | TGCGCCAGCAGCCAAGATGAGGCGGGACAGGGGCGCGAGCAGTACTTC | CASSQDEAGQGREQYF
TRBJ2-2 | - | 19 | TRBD1 | TRBV5-1 | TGCGCCAGCAGCTTGCAAACGACTCGGACAGGGGGAAGCACCGGGGAGCTGTTTTTT | CASSLQTTRTGGSTGELFF
TRBJ1-5 | few | 15 | TRBD1 | TRBV20-1 | TGCAGTGCCCTAATCGACAGGGTTTATGGTCAGCCCCAGCATTTT | CSALIDRVYGQPQHF
TRBJ1-1 | many | 12 | - | TRBV12-3/TRBV12-4 | TGTGCCAGCAGTTCTGATACCCCGAGGGCTTTCTTT | CASSSDTPRAFF
TRBJ1-5 | many | 15 | - | TRBV7-2 | TGTGCCAGCAGCTTAGTGGGGGTCGCAAATCAGCCCCAGCATTTT | CASSLVGVANQPQHF
TRBJ2-4 | many | 13 | - | TRBV29-1 | TGCAGCGTTGAAGGCGAAGGGGGGAACATTCAGTACTTC | CSVEGEGGNIQYF
TRBJ1-5 | - | 16 | TRBD1 | TRBV6-6 | TGTGCCAGCACTAACGGGGCAGGGGGCAGCAATCAGCCCCAGCATTTT | CASTNGAGGSNQPQHF